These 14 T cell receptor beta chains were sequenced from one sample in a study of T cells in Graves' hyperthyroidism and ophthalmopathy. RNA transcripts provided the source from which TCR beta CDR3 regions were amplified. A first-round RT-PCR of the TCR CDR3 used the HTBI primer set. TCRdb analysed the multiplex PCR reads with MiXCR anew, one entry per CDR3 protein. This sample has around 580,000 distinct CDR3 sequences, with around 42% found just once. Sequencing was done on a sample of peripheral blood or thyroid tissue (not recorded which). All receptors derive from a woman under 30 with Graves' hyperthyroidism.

The CDR3 coding sequence is TGTGCCAGCAGTATACAGGGCCGGGGCACAGATACGCAGTATTTT. It codes for CASSIQGRGTDTQYF. This chain connects TRBV2 to TRBJ2-3; tentative D call: TRBD1 (6 bases). The CDR3 runs 15 residues. V was pared by 5 bases and J by 1 base, with 13 bases between. Germline CDR1 and CDR2: SNHLY and FYNNEI.

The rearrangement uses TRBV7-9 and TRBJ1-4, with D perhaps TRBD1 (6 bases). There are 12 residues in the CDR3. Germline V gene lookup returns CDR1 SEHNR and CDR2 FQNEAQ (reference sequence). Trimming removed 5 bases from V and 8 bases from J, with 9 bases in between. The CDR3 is CASSEGGEKLFF. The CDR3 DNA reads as TGTGCCAGCAGCGAGGGGGGGGAAAAACTGTTTTTT.

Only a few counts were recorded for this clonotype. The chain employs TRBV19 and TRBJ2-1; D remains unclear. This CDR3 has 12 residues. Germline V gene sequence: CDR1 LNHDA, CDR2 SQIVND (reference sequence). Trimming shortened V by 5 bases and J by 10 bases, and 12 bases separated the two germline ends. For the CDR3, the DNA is TGTGCCAGTAGTCTTTCCACACACGAGCAGTTCTTC. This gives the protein CASSLSTHEQFF.

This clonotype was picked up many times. CDR3 sequence: CASSRTGDEKLFF. The CDR3 coding sequence is TGCGCCAGCAGCAGGACAGGGGATGAAAAACTGTTTTTT. The chain uses TRBV5-1 and TRBJ1-4; 9 positions agree with TRBD1. The ends lost 4 bases at V and 6 bases at J; junction bases unmatched: 1. CDR1 and CDR2 (germline): SGHRS, YFSETQ. The CDR3 has 13 amino acids. Variable domain in full (rest from reference TRBV5-1 and TRBJ1-4): KAGVTQTPRYLIKTRGQQVTLSCSPISGHRSVSWYQQTPGQGLQFLFEYFSETQRNKGNFPGRFSGRQFSNSRSEMNVSTLELGDSALYLCASSRTGDEKLFFGSGTQLSVL.

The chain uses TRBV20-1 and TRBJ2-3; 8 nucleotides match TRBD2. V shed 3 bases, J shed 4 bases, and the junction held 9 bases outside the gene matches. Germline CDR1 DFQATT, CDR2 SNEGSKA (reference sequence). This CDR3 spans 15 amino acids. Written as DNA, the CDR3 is TGCAGTGCTAGTCTCGCGGGAGGTCCCGCAGATACGCAGTATTTT. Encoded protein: CSASLAGGPADTQYF.

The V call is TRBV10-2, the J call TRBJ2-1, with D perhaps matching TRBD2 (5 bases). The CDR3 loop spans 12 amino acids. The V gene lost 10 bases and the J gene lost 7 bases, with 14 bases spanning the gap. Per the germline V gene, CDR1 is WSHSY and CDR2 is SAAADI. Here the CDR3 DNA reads TGCGCCACGGGGAGAATCCCTAATGAGCAGTTCTTC. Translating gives CATGRIPNEQFF.

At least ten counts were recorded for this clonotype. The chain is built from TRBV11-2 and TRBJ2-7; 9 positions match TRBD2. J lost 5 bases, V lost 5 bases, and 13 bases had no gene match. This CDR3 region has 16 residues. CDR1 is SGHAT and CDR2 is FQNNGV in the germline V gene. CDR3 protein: CASSLIGGRAQDEQYF. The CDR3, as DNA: TGTGCCAGCAGCCTTATCGGCGGGAGGGCCCAAGACGAGCAGTACTTC. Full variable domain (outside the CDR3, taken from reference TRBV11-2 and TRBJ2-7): EAGVAQSPRYKIIEKRQSVAFWCNPISGHATLYWYQQILGQGPKLLIQFQNNGVVDDSQLPKDRFSAERLKGVDSTLKIQPAKLEDSAVYLCASSLIGGRAQDEQYFGPGTRLTVT.

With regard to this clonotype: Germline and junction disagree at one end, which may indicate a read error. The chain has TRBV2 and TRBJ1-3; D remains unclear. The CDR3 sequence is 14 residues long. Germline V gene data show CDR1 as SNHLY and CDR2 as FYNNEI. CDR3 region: CTSTWTDHRNTIYF. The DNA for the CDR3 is TGTACCAGCACATGGACCGATCATAGAAACACCATATATTTT.

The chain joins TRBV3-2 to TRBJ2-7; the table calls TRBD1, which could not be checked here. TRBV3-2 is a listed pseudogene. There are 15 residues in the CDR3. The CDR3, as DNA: TGTGCCAGCAGCCAAGGTCAGGACAGGGGATACGAGCAGTACTTC. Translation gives CASSQGQDRGYEQYF.

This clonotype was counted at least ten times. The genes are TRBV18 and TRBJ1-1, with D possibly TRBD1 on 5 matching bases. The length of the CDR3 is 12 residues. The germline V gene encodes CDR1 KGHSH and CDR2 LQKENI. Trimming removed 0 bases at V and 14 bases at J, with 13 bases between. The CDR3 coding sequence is TGTGCCAGCTCACCACCGGGACGTGTGGGCTTCTTT. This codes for CASSPPGRVGFF.

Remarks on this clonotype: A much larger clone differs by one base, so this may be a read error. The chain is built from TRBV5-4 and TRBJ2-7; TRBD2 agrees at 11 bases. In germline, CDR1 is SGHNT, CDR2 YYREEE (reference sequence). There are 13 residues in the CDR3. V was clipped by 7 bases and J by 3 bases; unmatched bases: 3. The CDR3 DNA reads TGTGCCAGCTATAGCGGGGGGGACTACGAGCAGTACTTC. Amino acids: CASYSGGDYEQYF.

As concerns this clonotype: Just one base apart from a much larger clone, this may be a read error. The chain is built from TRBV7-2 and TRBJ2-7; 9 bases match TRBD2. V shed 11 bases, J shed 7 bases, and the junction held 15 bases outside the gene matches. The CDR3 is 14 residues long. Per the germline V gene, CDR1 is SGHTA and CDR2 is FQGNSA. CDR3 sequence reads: CAGHLAGGPGEQYF. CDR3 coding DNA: TGTGCCGGCCACCTGGCGGGAGGGCCTGGAGAGCAGTACTTC.

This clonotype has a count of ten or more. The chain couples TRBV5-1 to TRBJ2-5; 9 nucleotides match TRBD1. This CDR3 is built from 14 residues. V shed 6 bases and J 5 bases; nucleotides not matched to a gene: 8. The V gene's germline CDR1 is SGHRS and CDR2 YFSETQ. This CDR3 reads CASTGTGRGETQYF. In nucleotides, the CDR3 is TGCGCCAGCACCGGGACAGGGCGTGGGGAGACCCAGTACTTC.

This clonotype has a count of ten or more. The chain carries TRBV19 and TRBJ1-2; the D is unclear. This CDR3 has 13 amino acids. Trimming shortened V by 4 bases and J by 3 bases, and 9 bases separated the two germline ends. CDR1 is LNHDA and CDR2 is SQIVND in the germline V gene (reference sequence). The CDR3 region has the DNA TGTGCCAGTAGTACCACGGATTACTATGGCTACACCTTC. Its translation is CASSTTDYYGYTF.